This T cell receptor beta chain was obtained from a study of T-cell reconstitution after alpha-beta-depleted transplantation in children. Whole-study findings and limits: Several hundred graft clones that had expanded were reportedly the source of alpha-beta T cells about two months after transplant. Newly made T cells mostly supplied T-cell counts and diversity one year after transplant.

V lost 3 bases and J 5 bases, leaving 5 bases between the germline ends. CDR1 and CDR2 from the germline V gene are SEHNR and FQNEAQ (reference sequence). The CDR3 runs 12 residues. Unique molecular identifiers featured in how the TCRbeta library was prepared. A single record per CDR3 protein comes from TCRdb applying MiXCR to the PCR reads. The sample consists of around 50,000 distinct CDR3 sequences, roughly 50% of them appearing once. With regard to this clonotype: Its antigen is undetermined.

Sequenced material: peripheral blood, taken before TCRalphabeta/CD19-depleted stem cell transplant. The chain employs TRBV7-9 and TRBJ1-5; D remains ambiguous. This receptor was taken from a boy under two years old with SCID, due to receive a stem cell transplant. The CDR3 DNA is TGTGCCAGCAGCTTCGGGGATCAGCCCCAGCATTTT. This sequence encodes CASSFGDQPQHF. Supplemented by reference TRBV7-9 and TRBJ1-5, the full variable domain reads DTGVSQNPRHKITKRGQNVTFRCDPISEHNRLYWYRQTLGQGPEFLTYFQNEAQLEKSRLLSDRFSAERPKGSFSTLEIQRTEQGDSAMYLCASSFGDQPQHFGDGTRLSIL.